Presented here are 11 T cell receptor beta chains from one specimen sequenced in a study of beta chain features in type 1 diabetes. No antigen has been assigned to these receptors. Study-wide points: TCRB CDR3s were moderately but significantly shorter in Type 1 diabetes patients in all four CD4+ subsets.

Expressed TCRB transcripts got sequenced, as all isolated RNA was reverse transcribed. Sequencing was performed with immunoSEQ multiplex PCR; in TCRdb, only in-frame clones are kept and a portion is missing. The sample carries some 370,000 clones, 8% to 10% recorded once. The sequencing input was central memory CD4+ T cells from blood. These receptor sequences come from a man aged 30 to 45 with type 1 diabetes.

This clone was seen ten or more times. CDR3: CASSLQPQSNEQFF. The CDR3 nucleotides are TGTGCCAGCAGCTTACAGCCCCAATCGAATGAGCAGTTCTTC. The chain carries TRBV7-9 and TRBJ2-1, with D unresolved. The CDR3 loop spans 14 amino acids. V was shortened by 2 bases and J by 7 bases, with 12 bases between the two germline ends. Germline loops: CDR1 SEHNR, CDR2 FQNEAQ (reference sequence).

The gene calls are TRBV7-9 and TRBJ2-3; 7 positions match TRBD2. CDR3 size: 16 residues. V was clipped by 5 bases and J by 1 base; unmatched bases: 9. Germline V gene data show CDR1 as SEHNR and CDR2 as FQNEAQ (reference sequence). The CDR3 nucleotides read TGTGCCAGCAGCCGGAATGCGGGAGACGGCACAGATACGCAGTATTTT. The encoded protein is CASSRNAGDGTDTQYF.

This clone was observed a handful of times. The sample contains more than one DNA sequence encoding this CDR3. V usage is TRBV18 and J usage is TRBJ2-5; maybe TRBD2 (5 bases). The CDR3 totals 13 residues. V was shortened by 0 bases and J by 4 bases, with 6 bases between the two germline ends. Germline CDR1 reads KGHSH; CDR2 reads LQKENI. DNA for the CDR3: TGTGCCAGCTCACCACCAGAGGGAGAGACCCAGTACTTC. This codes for CASSPPEGETQYF.

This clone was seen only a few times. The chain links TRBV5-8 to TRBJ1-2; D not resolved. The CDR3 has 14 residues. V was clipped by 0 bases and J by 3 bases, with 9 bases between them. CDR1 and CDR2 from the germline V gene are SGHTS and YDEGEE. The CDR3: CASSLGQSHYGYTF. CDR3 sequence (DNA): TGTGCCAGCAGCTTGGGGCAGAGTCACTATGGCTACACCTTC.

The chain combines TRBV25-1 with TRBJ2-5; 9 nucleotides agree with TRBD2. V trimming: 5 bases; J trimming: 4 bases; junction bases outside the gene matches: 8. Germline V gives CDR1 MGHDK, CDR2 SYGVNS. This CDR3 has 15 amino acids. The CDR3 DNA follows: TGTGCCAGCAGTTCTGCGGGAGGGCCGGGAGAGACCCAGTACTTC. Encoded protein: CASSSAGGPGETQYF.

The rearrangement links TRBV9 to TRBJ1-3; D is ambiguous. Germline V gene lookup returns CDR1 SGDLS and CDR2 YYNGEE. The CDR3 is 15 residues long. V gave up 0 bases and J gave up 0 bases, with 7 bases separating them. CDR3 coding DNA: TGTGCCAGCAGCGTAGCTCCCGGCTCTGGAAACACCATATATTTT. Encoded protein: CASSVAPGSGNTIYF.

The chain's CDR3 is CASSRRQLNQPQHF. The CDR3 DNA is TGTGCCAGCAGTCGGAGACAGTTAAATCAGCCCCAGCATTTT. V gene TRBV6-6 combines with J gene TRBJ1-5; the D gene is possibly TRBD1 (5 bases). Germline CDR1 and CDR2: MNHNY and SVGAGI (reference sequence). The V end lost 5 bases, the J end lost 4 bases, and 12 bases lay between the germline ends. The CDR3 runs to 14 residues.

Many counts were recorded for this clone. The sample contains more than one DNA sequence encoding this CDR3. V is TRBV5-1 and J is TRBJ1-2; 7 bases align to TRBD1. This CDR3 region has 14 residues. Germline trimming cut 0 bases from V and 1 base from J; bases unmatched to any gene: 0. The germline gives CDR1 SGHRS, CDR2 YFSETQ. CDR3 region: CASSLDRGNYGYTF. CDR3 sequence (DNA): TGCGCCAGCAGCTTGGACAGGGGTAACTATGGCTACACCTTC.

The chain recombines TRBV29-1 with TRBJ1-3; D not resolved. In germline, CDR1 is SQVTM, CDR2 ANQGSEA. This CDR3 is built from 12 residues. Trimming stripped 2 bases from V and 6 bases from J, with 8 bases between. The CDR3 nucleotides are TGCAGCGTTGAATCGGGGTTAAACACCATATATTTT. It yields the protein CSVESGLNTIYF.

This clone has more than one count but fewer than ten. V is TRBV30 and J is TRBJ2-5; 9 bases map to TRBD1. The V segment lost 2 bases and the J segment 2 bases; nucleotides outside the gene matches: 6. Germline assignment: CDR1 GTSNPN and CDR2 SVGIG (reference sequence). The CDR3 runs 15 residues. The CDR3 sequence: CAWSSGQGAQETQYF. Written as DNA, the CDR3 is TGTGCCTGGAGTTCGGGACAGGGAGCTCAAGAGACCCAGTACTTC.

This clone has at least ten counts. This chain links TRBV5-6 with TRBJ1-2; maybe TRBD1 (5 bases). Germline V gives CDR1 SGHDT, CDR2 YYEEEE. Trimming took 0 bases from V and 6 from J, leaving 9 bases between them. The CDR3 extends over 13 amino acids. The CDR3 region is CASSLAGKDGYTF. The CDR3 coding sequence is TGTGCCAGCAGCTTGGCAGGGAAGGATGGCTACACCTTC.